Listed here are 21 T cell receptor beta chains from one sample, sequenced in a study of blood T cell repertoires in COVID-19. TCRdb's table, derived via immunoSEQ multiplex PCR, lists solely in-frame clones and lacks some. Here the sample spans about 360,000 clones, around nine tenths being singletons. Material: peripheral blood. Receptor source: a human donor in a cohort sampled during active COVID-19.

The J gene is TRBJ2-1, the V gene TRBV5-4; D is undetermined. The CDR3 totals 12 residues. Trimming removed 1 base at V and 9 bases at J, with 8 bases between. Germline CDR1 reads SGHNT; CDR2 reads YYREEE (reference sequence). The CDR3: CASSLPGGEQFF. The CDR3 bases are TGTGCCAGCAGCTTGCCGGGTGGTGAGCAGTTCTTC.

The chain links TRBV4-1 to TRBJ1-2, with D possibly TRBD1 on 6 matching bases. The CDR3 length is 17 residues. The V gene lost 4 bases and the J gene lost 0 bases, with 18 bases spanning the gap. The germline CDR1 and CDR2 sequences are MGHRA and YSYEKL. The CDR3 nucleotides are TGCGCCAGCAGCCCCAAACAGGGAACAACCTCTAACTATGGCTACACCTTC. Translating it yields CASSPKQGTTSNYGYTF.

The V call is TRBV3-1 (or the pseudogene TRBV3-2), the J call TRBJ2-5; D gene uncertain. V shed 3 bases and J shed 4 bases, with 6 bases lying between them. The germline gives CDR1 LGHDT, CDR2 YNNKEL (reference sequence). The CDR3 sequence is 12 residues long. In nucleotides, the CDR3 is TGTGCCAGCAGCCATGAGTTAGAGACCCAGTACTTC. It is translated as CASSHELETQYF.

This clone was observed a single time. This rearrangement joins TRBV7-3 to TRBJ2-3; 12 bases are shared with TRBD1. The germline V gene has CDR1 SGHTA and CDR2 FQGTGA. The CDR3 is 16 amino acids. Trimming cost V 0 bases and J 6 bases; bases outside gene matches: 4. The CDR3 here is CASSLTGTGGPDTQYF. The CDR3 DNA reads TGTGCCAGCAGCTTAACCGGGACAGGGGGCCCGGATACGCAGTATTTT.

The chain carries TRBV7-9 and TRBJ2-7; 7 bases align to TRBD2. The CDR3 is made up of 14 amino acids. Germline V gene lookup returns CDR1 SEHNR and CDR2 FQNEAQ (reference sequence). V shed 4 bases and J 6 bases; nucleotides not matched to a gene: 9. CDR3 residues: CASSSGGLGTEQYF. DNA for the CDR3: TGTGCCAGCAGCTCGGGCGGACTAGGAACCGAGCAGTACTTC.

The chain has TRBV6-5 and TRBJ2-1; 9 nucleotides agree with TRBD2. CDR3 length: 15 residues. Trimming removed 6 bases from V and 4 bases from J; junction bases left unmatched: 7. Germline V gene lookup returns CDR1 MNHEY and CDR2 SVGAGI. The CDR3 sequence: CASRIAGEGYNEQFF. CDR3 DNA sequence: TGTGCCAGCAGGATAGCGGGAGAAGGGTACAATGAGCAGTTCTTC.

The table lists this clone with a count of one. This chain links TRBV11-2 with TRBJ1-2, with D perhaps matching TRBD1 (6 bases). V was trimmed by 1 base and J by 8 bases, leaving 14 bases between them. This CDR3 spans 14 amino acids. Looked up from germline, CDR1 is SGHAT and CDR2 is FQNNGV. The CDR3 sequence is CASSLGRGAGGYTF. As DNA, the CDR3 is TGTGCCAGCAGCTTAGGACGGGGGGCGGGCGGCTACACCTTC.

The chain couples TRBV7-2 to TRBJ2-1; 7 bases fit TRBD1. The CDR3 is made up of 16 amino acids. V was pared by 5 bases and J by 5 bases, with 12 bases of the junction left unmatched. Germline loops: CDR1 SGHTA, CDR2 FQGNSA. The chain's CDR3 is CASSQQGQGVNNEQFF. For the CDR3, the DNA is TGTGCCAGCAGCCAGCAGGGTCAGGGGGTAAACAATGAGCAGTTCTTC.

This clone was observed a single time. The CDR3: CASSLEQGPAYEQYF. CDR3 nucleotides: TGTGCCAGCAGCTTAGAACAGGGGCCAGCCTACGAGCAGTACTTC. This rearrangement joins TRBV7-3 to TRBJ2-7; TRBD1 agrees at 7 bases. The germline CDR1 and CDR2 sequences are SGHTA and FQGTGA. J lost 2 bases, V lost 2 bases, and 6 bases had no gene match. The CDR3 covers 15 residues.

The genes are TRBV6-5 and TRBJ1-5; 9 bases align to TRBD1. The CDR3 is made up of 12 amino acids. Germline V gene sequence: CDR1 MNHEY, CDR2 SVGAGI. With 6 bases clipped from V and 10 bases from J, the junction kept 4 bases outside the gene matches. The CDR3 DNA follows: TGTGCCAGCAGCCGTACAGGGGGCCCCCAGCATTTT. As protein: CASSRTGGPQHF.

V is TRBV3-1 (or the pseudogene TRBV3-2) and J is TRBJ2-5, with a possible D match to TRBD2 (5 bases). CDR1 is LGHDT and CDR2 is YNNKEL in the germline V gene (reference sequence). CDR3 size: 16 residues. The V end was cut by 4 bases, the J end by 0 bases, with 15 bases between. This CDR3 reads CASSLRGAVNQETQYF. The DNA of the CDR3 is TGTGCCAGCAGCCTTCGGGGAGCAGTGAACCAAGAGACCCAGTACTTC.

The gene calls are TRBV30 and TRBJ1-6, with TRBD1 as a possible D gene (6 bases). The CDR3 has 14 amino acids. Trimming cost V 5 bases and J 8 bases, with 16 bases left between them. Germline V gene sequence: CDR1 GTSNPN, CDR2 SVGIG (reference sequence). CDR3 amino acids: CAWDLGQSDSPLHF. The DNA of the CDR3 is TGTGCCTGGGATCTTGGACAGTCGGATTCACCCCTCCACTTT.

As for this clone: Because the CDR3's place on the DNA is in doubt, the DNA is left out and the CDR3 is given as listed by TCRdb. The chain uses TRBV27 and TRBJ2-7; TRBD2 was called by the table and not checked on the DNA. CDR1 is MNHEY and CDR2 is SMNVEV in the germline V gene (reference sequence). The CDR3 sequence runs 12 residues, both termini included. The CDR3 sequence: CASSTSGGGLHF.

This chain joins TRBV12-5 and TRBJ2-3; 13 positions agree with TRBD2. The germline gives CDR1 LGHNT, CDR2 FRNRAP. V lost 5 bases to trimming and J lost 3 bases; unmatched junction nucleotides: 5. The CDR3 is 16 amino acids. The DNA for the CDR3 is TGTGCTAGTGGTGCCGGGACTAGCGGGGCGACAGATACGCAGTATTTT. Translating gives CASGAGTSGATDTQYF.

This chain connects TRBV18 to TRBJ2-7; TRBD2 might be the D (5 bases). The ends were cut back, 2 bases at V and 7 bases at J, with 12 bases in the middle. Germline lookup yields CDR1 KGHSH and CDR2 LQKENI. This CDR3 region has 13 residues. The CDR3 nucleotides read TGTGCCAGCTCACCAGGGCTAGCAGAAGAGCAGTACTTC. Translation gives CASSPGLAEEQYF. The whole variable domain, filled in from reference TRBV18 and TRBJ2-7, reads NAGVMQNPRHLVRRRGQEARLRCSPMKGHSHVYWYRQLPEEGLKFMVYLQKENIIDESGMPKERFSAEFPKEGPSILRIQQVVRGDSAAYFCASSPGLAEEQYFGPGTRLTVT.

The CDR3 reads CASSLGTGGVGELFF. Here the CDR3 DNA reads TGTGCCAGTAGTCTTGGGACAGGGGGCGTAGGGGAGCTGTTTTTT. The chain uses TRBV19 and TRBJ2-2, with 12 nucleotides matching TRBD1. The V gene's germline CDR1 is LNHDA and CDR2 SQIVND (reference sequence). J was trimmed by 8 bases and V by 5 bases; bases with no gene match: 6. There are 15 residues in the CDR3.

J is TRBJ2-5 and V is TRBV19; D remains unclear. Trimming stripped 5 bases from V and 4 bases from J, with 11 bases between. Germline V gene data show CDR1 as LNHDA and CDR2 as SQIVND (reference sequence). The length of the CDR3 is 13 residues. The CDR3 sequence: CASSELSRETQYF. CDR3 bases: TGTGCCAGTAGTGAGCTCTCCCGAGAGACCCAGTACTTC.

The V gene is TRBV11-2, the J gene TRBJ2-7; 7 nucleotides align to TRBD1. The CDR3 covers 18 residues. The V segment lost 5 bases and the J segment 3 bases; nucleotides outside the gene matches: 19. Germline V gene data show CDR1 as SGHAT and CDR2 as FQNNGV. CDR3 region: CASSITTRQGWSFYEQYF. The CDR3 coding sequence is TGTGCCAGCAGCATCACCACAAGACAGGGTTGGAGCTTCTACGAGCAGTACTTC.

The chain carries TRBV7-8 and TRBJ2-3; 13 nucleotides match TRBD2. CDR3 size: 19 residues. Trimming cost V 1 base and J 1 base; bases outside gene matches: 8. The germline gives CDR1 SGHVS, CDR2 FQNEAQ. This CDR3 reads CASSLGRTSGGPRTDTQYF. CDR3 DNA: TGTGCCAGCAGCTTAGGGCGGACTAGCGGGGGTCCGCGCACAGATACGCAGTATTTT.

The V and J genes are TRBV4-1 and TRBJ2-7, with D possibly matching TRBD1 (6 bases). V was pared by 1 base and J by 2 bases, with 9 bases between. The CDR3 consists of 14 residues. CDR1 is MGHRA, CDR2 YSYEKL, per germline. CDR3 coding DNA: TGCGCCAGCAGCCAAGTTCAGGGGACCTACGAGCAGTACTTC. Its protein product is CASSQVQGTYEQYF.

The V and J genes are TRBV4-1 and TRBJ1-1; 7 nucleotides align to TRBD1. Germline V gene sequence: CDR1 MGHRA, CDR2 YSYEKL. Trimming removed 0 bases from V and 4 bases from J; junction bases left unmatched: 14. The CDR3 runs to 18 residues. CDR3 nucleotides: TGCGCCAGCAGCCAAGATGAAGTACTGACAGGGAAGGGCACTGAAGCTTTCTTT. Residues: CASSQDEVLTGKGTEAFF.